The 32 T cell receptor beta chains in this list originate from one sample, sequenced in a study of human T cells and chemical hapten exposure. Time point noted: patch test 1, 2 weeks after DPC sensitization. Sample treatment: therapeutic diphenylcyclopropenone sensitization with weekly scalp DPC. MiXCR, applied by TCRdb to the RACE reads, yields one record per CDR3 protein. In the table there are about 340,000 distinct CDR3 sequences, under 9% of which are singletons. The source material was whole blood, sampled in connection with sensitization to the hapten diphenylcyclopropenone (DPC). The receptors originated from a woman aged 18-35 years with alopecia areata. Some clones in this sample may be carry-over from other donors' samples.

This clonotype has just a few counts. The V gene is TRBV14, the J gene TRBJ1-2, with D possibly TRBD1 on 6 matching bases. CDR3 length: 15 amino acids. The germline V gene encodes CDR1 SGHDN and CDR2 FVKESK. Trimming took 3 bases from V and 7 from J, leaving 18 bases between them. Here the CDR3 reads CASSHRTATMTGYTF. The CDR3 bases are TGTGCCAGCAGCCACCGGACAGCTACTATGACTGGCTACACCTTC.

This clonotype showed up many times. The chain uses TRBV3-1 and TRBJ2-3; 9 bases match TRBD2. The CDR3 is 16 amino acids. Unmatched junction bases numbered 11, after V lost 4 bases and J lost 6 bases. Germline CDR1 LGHDT, CDR2 YNNKEL (reference sequence). The DNA for the CDR3 is TGTGCCAGCAGCCCCGGATTGACTAGCGGTTGGGATACGCAGTATTTT. Translated: CASSPGLTSGWDTQYF.

J is TRBJ1-5 and V is TRBV6-5, with D possibly TRBD1 on 6 matching bases. The germline V gene encodes CDR1 MNHEY and CDR2 SVGAGI. This CDR3 contains 12 residues. V lost 6 bases and J lost 6, with 9 bases in between. The CDR3 reads CASRQQGQPQHF. For the CDR3, the DNA is TGTGCCAGCAGACAACAGGGTCAGCCCCAGCATTTT.

This clonotype was counted at least ten times. The gene calls are TRBV29-1 and TRBJ2-1; maybe TRBD2 (5 bases). Per germline, CDR1 SQVTM and CDR2 ANQGSEA. Between the trimmed V and J ends, which lost 4 bases and 7 bases, there was a span of 17 bases. This CDR3 has 14 amino acids. The CDR3 nucleotides are TGCAGCGTTGGGACTTCATATCTGAGGAATGAGCAGTTCTTC. This translates into CSVGTSYLRNEQFF.

The chain employs TRBV6-6 and TRBJ1-5; D remains ambiguous. The CDR3 has 15 amino acids. Germline CDR1 reads MNHNY; CDR2 reads SVGAGI (reference sequence). V was cut by 0 bases and J by 3 bases, with 9 bases left in between. Here the CDR3 DNA reads TGTGCCAGCAGTTACTCCCCAGTATACAATCAGCCCCAGCATTTT. Translating gives CASSYSPVYNQPQHF.

This clonotype was seen at least ten times. The CDR3 spells CASSSGTGGNSPLHF. CDR3 DNA sequence: TGTGCCAGCAGCTCCGGGACAGGGGGGAATTCACCCCTCCACTTT. The chain carries TRBV6-2 or TRBV6-3 and TRBJ1-6, with 11 bases aligning to TRBD1. This CDR3 has 15 residues. Losses at the gene ends were 6 bases for V and 7 bases for J; bases not matched to a gene: 5. Per germline, CDR1 MNHEY and CDR2 SVGEGT.

This clonotype has only a few counts. The CDR3 nucleotides read TGTGCCAGCAGCCCCACAGGGTTAGGTCAAAACATTCAGTACTTC. Its protein product is CASSPTGLGQNIQYF. The chain combines TRBV7-2 with TRBJ2-4; a possible D gene is TRBD1 (6 bases). Trimming removed 5 bases from V and 5 bases from J, with 16 bases in between. The CDR3 loop spans 15 amino acids. CDR1 and CDR2 (germline): SGHTA, FQGNSA.

This clonotype was observed at least ten times. J is TRBJ2-1 and V is TRBV3-1; no firm D call. CDR1 and CDR2 from the germline V gene are LGHDT and YNNKEL (reference sequence). The CDR3 is 12 amino acids. Trimming cost V 1 base and J 6 bases, with 4 bases left between them. CDR3 bases: TGTGCCAGCAGCCAAGGCTCCAATGAGCAGTTCTTC. Residues: CASSQGSNEQFF.

The V call is TRBV6-5, the J call TRBJ1-1; D is unclear. Germline lookup yields CDR1 MNHEY and CDR2 SVGAGI. V was trimmed by 2 bases and J by 1 base, leaving 11 bases between them. The CDR3 is 15 residues long. The CDR3 is CASSYGHPKNTEAFF. The CDR3 region has the DNA TGTGCCAGCAGTTACGGCCACCCCAAGAACACTGAAGCTTTCTTT.

The CDR3 DNA follows: TGCAGTGCCCGAGGGCCGCCCAGCACAGATACGCAGTATTTT. Protein product: CSARGPPSTDTQYF. This chain links TRBV20-1 with TRBJ2-3, with a tentative D call TRBD2 (5 bases). The CDR3 contains 14 residues. Germline V gene sequence: CDR1 DFQATT, CDR2 SNEGSKA (reference sequence). The V end lost 6 bases, the J end lost 0 bases, and 13 bases lay between the germline ends.

In its sample, this clonotype was seen a few times. The chain uses TRBV29-1 and TRBJ2-5, with D possibly TRBD2 on 5 matching bases. The CDR3 consists of 12 residues. Germline V CDR1 and CDR2: SQVTM, ANQGSEA. Trimming left V 6 bases short and J 1 base short, with 9 bases between. The CDR3 DNA reads TGCAGCGTCAGACGGGGCCAAGAGACCCAGTACTTC. It yields the protein CSVRRGQETQYF. The entire variable domain, with the rest obtained from reference TRBV29-1 and TRBJ2-5, is as follows: SAVISQKPSRDICQRGTSLTIQCQVDSQVTMMFWYRQQPGQSLTLIATANQGSEATYESGFVIDKFPISRPNLTFSTLTVSNMSPEDSSIYLCSVRRGQETQYFGPGTRLLVL.

V gene TRBV9 combines with J gene TRBJ1-5, with D possibly TRBD1 on 5 matching bases. This CDR3 is built from 15 residues. Germline V CDR1 and CDR2: SGDLS, YYNGEE. V gave up 4 bases and J gave up 4 bases, with 15 bases separating them. The CDR3 loop is CASSLDPEGNQPQHF. DNA for the CDR3: TGTGCCAGCAGCCTAGACCCCGAGGGGAATCAGCCCCAGCATTTT.

This clonotype was seen more than once but under ten times. V gene TRBV11-2 combines with J gene TRBJ1-2; D is undetermined. Germline V lookup: CDR1 SGHAT, CDR2 FQNNGV. The V gene lost 5 bases and the J gene lost 4 bases, with 8 bases spanning the gap. The CDR3 length is 12 residues. For the CDR3, the DNA is TGTGCCAGCAGCCACCACTCCTATGGCTACACCTTC. Encoded protein: CASSHHSYGYTF. The full variable domain, rest sourced from reference TRBV11-2 and TRBJ1-2, is EAGVAQSPRYKIIEKRQSVAFWCNPISGHATLYWYQQILGQGPKLLIQFQNNGVVDDSQLPKDRFSAERLKGVDSTLKIQPAKLEDSAVYLCASSHHSYGYTFGSGTRLTVV.

This clonotype was detected ten times or more. V is TRBV5-1 and J is TRBJ1-2, with 9 positions matching TRBD1. V gave up 3 bases and J gave up 3 bases; unmatched junction bases: 3. This CDR3 comprises 14 residues. Germline-derived CDR1 and CDR2 are SGHRS and YFSETQ. CDR3 coding DNA: TGCGCCAGCAGCTGGGGACAGGGTTACTATGGCTACACCTTC. It specifies CASSWGQGYYGYTF.

This clonotype has only a few counts. The chain couples TRBV12-5 to TRBJ2-7, with TRBD1 as a possible D gene (5 bases). V gave up 1 base and J gave up 2 bases, with 12 bases separating them. The CDR3 extends over 15 amino acids. Germline-derived CDR1 and CDR2 are LGHNT and FRNRAP. This CDR3 reads CASGLGQIEAYEQYF. The CDR3 nucleotides read TGTGCTAGTGGTTTGGGACAGATTGAAGCCTACGAGCAGTACTTC. Drawing the rest from reference TRBV12-5 and TRBJ2-7, the complete variable domain is DARVTQTPRHKVTEMGQEVTMRCQPILGHNTVFWYRQTMMQGLELLAYFRNRAPLDDSGMPKDRFSAEMPDATLATLKIQPSEPRDSAVYFCASGLGQIEAYEQYFGPGTRLTVT.

The genes are TRBV9 and TRBJ1-1; 7 positions match TRBD1. Germline-derived CDR1 and CDR2 are SGDLS and YYNGEE. V gave up 4 bases and J gave up 2 bases; unmatched junction bases: 14. This CDR3 comprises 17 residues. The CDR3 reads CASSPGTARNLNTEAFF. In nucleotides, the CDR3 is TGTGCCAGCAGCCCTGGGACAGCTCGAAACCTAAACACTGAAGCTTTCTTT.

This clonotype was counted only a few times. V usage is TRBV6-2 or TRBV6-3 and J usage is TRBJ1-4, with D unclear. Per germline, CDR1 MNHEY and CDR2 SVGEGT. V gave up 10 bases and J gave up 0 bases, with 12 bases separating them. The CDR3 has 14 residues. For the CDR3, the DNA is TGTGCCACTGAGGACGGGTCAACTAATGAAAAACTGTTTTTT. This sequence encodes CATEDGSTNEKLFF.

V usage is TRBV2 and J usage is TRBJ2-1, with D uncertain. Germline lookup yields CDR1 SNHLY and CDR2 FYNNEI. CDR3 length: 15 amino acids. V shed 6 bases and J shed 5 bases, with 17 bases lying between them. This chain's CDR3 is CASSARLYPDNEQFF. CDR3 nucleotides: TGTGCCAGCAGCGCACGCTTATATCCAGACAATGAGCAGTTCTTC.

In its sample, this clonotype was seen many times. The V gene is TRBV29-1, the J gene TRBJ1-1, with D perhaps TRBD1 (5 bases). The CDR3 covers 15 residues. Trimming took off 6 bases at V and 0 bases at J, with 17 bases between the two ends. The germline V gene has CDR1 SQVTM and CDR2 ANQGSEA. CDR3 DNA: TGCAGCGTCGCTGCGGGGGGAGGGCTGAACACTGAAGCTTTCTTT. Protein: CSVAAGGGLNTEAFF.

This clonotype was picked up a small number of times. This chain links TRBV18 with TRBJ1-4, with 7 bases fitting TRBD1. Germline CDR1 KGHSH, CDR2 LQKENI. The CDR3 has 14 residues. V was clipped by 2 bases and J by 8 bases; unmatched bases: 5. The CDR3 loop is CASSPFDRDEKLFF. For the CDR3, the DNA is TGTGCCAGCTCACCATTTGACAGGGACGAAAAACTGTTTTTT.

This clonotype was recorded a few times. J is TRBJ2-2 and V is TRBV7-9; D not resolved. The V gene's germline CDR1 is SEHNR and CDR2 FQNEAQ (reference sequence). The ends were cut back, 1 base at V and 0 bases at J, with 6 bases in the middle. There are 15 residues in the CDR3. In nucleotides, the CDR3 is TGTGCCAGCAGCTTAGGGTCATCGAACACCGGGGAGCTGTTTTTT. Its translation is CASSLGSSNTGELFF.

The rearrangement links TRBV5-6 to TRBJ1-6; 9 nucleotides match TRBD1. Trimming removed 4 bases from V and 7 bases from J; junction bases left unmatched: 9. From germline, CDR1 is SGHDT and CDR2 YYEEEE. The CDR3 extends over 16 amino acids. The CDR3 nucleotides read TGTGCCAGCAGCCCAGGACAGGGGTTGACAAATTCACCCCTCCACTTT. It specifies CASSPGQGLTNSPLHF.

The chain uses TRBV4-3 and TRBJ2-3; perhaps TRBD2 as D (5 bases). This CDR3 region has 16 residues. The V gene's germline CDR1 is LGHNA and CDR2 YSLEER. Trimming left V 4 bases short and J 2 bases short, with 16 bases between. This chain's CDR3 is CASSRAAGLDTDTQYF. The CDR3 nucleotides read TGCGCCAGCAGCCGGGCGGCCGGACTCGACACAGATACGCAGTATTTT.

CDR3 sequence: CASSYSGTGGSPLHF. The CDR3 nucleotides are TGTGCCAGCAGTTACTCCGGGACAGGGGGTTCACCCCTCCACTTT. This chain connects TRBV6-5 to TRBJ1-6, with 11 bases matching TRBD1. With 0 bases clipped from V and 9 bases from J, the junction kept 1 base outside the gene matches. This CDR3 is 15 amino acids long. Germline V CDR1 and CDR2: MNHEY, SVGAGI.

This clonotype was detected only a few times. The V call is TRBV18, the J call TRBJ2-1; unclear D gene. The CDR3 length is 12 residues. Trimming cost V 3 bases and J 7 bases, with 7 bases left between them. Germline CDR1 and CDR2: KGHSH and LQKENI. In nucleotides, the CDR3 is TGTGCCAGCTCACCTAACGTAAATGAGCAGTTCTTC. This gives the protein CASSPNVNEQFF.

The chain couples TRBV5-4 to TRBJ2-1, with unresolved D. Germline V gene lookup returns CDR1 SGHNT and CDR2 YYREEE (reference sequence). The CDR3 runs 14 residues. With 2 bases removed from V and 9 bases from J, the gap between germline ends came to 15 bases. The CDR3 DNA follows: TGTGCCAGCAGCTTCGGACGACGGGCATTTGAGCAGTTCTTC. Its translation: CASSFGRRAFEQFF.

This clonotype came up a few times. V usage is TRBV27 and J usage is TRBJ1-1; tentative D call: TRBD1 (5 bases). Trimming cost V 6 bases and J 1 base, with 18 bases left between them. CDR3 length: 16 residues. In germline, CDR1 is MNHEY, CDR2 SMNVEV (reference sequence). The CDR3 spells CASRHTTRDANTEAFF. The CDR3 nucleotides are TGTGCCAGCAGGCACACCACCAGGGACGCGAACACTGAAGCTTTCTTT.

At least ten counts were recorded for this clonotype. The J gene is TRBJ2-3, the V gene TRBV27; D is ambiguous. V lost 5 bases and J lost 0, with 9 bases in between. This CDR3 contains 14 residues. The germline V gene encodes CDR1 MNHEY and CDR2 SMNVEV (reference sequence). CDR3 bases: TGTGCCAGCAGTGACCTGCCTAGCACAGATACGCAGTATTTT. It encodes CASSDLPSTDTQYF.

This chain connects TRBV5-6 to TRBJ2-3; 9 bases agree with TRBD1. The V gene end was trimmed by 4 bases and the J gene end by 4 bases; junction bases not matched to a gene: 7. Looked up from germline, CDR1 is SGHDT and CDR2 is YYEEEE. CDR3 length: 15 amino acids. DNA for the CDR3: TGTGCCAGCAGCCTATGGGACAGGGTCCCAGATACGCAGTATTTT. It encodes CASSLWDRVPDTQYF.

This chain connects TRBV4-2 to TRBJ2-4, with D possibly being TRBD2 (5 bases). Between the trimmed V and J ends, which lost 4 bases and 8 bases, there was a span of 15 bases. Germline V gene sequence: CDR1 LGHNA, CDR2 YNFKEQ. This CDR3 contains 14 residues. DNA of the CDR3: TGTGCCAGCAGCCTCAGACCTATGGGAGACATTCAGTACTTC. Protein: CASSLRPMGDIQYF.

The rearrangement links TRBV27 to TRBJ1-1; 11 nucleotides agree with TRBD1. The CDR3 totals 17 residues. V shed 5 bases, J shed 3 bases, and the junction held 11 bases outside the gene matches. Per germline, CDR1 MNHEY and CDR2 SMNVEV (reference sequence). CDR3 loop: CASSPDGQGAGDTEAFF. The CDR3 DNA sequence: TGTGCCAGCAGTCCCGATGGACAGGGGGCGGGTGACACTGAAGCTTTCTTT.

This clonotype was found a few times. V is TRBV27 and J is TRBJ2-7; no definite D call. The CDR3 consists of 11 residues. Germline values: CDR1 MNHEY, CDR2 SMNVEV (reference sequence). Between the trimmed V and J ends, which lost 8 bases and 0 bases, there was a span of 5 bases. CDR3: CASGYSYEQYF. The CDR3 DNA reads TGTGCCAGCGGGTACTCCTACGAGCAGTACTTC.